This is a list of T cell receptor beta chains from one sample in a study of blood T cell repertoires in COVID-19. The method was immunoSEQ multiplex PCR; TCRdb's version includes in-frame clones alone and lacks a portion of them. The table has about 44,000 clones, about 88% seen once. The material sequenced was peripheral blood. These receptors all stem from a human donor in a cohort sampled during active COVID-19. Each CDR3 is given with its conserved first and last residue. D genes are given only for firm matches. Expanded clones are given a class, and other clones once, few, many or no size at all.

>TRBD2|TRBV9|-|TRBJ2-3
TGTGCCAGCAGCGTCCGGGACTATGGCACAGATACGCAGTATTTT
CASSVRDYGTDTQYF
>-|TRBV6-5|once|TRBJ1-1
TGTGCCAGCAGTTACCGGGGCCAGGTGTTAGCGGGAGCTTTCTTT
CASSYRGQVLAGAFF
>-|TRBV19|-|TRBJ1-5
TGTGCCAGTAGTATAGATGGGGGCGGGTATGGACAGCCCCAGCATTTT
CASSIDGGGYGQPQHF
>TRBD1|TRBV12-3/TRBV12-4|few|TRBJ2-3
TGTGCCACAGGGGGAGGCACAGATACGCAGTATTTT
CATGGGTDTQYF
>TRBD2|TRBV19|-|TRBJ2-3
TGTGCCAGTAGTATGAGTCGCGGCGGGGGGAACACAGATACGCAGTATTTT
CASSMSRGGGNTDTQYF
>TRBD1|TRBV30|-|TRBJ2-7
TGTGCCTGGAGCCTAACCGGGACAGGGTCGTACGAGCAGTACTTC
CAWSLTGTGSYEQYF
>TRBD1|TRBV7-9|few|TRBJ1-1
TGTGCCAGCAGCTTAGGATGGAAGGGGGCGGACACTGAAGCTTTCTTT
CASSLGWKGADTEAFF
>TRBD1|TRBV19|-|TRBJ2-4
TGTGCCAGTAGTATGGATTCGGCCGGACAGGGGAGGAACATTCAGTACTTC
CASSMDSAGQGRNIQYF
>TRBD2|TRBV18|few|TRBJ2-7
TGTGCCAGCAAAACGGGGGGGGATGAGCAGTACTTC
CASKTGGDEQYF
>-|TRBV7-9|-|TRBJ1-3
TGTGCCAGCAGCGTCGGGTTTATTGGAAACACCATATATTTT
CASSVGFIGNTIYF
>TRBD1|TRBV5-4|-|TRBJ1-1
TGTGCCAGCAGAGGACAGGGATTGACTGAAGCTTTCTTT
CASRGQGLTEAFF
>TRBD1|TRBV7-3|few|TRBJ1-1
TGTGCCAGCAGCCAACAGGGGGCCTTGAACACTGAAGCTTTCTTT
CASSQQGALNTEAFF
>TRBD2|TRBV5-1|-|TRBJ2-5
TGCGCCAGCAGCTTGGGACTAGCGGGGGGGCTGGAGACCCAGTACTTC
CASSLGLAGGLETQYF
>-|TRBV6-1|-|TRBJ1-2
TGTGCCAGCAGTGAAGTGGCAGGAGGCTATGGCTACACCTTC
CASSEVAGGYGYTF
>TRBD2|TRBV5-1|-|TRBJ2-1
TGCGCCAGCAGCTTATCCGGGACTAGCGGGGATCCCCAGTTCTTC
CASSLSGTSGDPQFF
>-|TRBV30|-|TRBJ2-2
TGTGCCTGGAGACAGGCCGCGAACACCGGGGAGCTGTTTTTT
CAWRQAANTGELFF
>-|TRBV21-1|few|TRBJ2-5
TGTGCCAGCAGCAGGGGGCACCAAGAGACCCAGTACTTC
CASSRGHQETQYF
>-|TRBV7-8|many|TRBJ2-1
TGTGCCAGCAGCCCAGGTGGGGATTGGACATACAATGAGCAGTTCTTC
CASSPGGDWTYNEQFF
>-|TRBV7-2|few|TRBJ1-5
TGTGCCAGCAGCTTCGGTGGCAGGGGTCAGCCCCAGCATTTT
CASSFGGRGQPQHF
>TRBD1|TRBV5-4|few|TRBJ1-1
TGTGCCAGCAGCCCGGGACAGGCCCCGGGCACTGAAGCTTTCTTT
CASSPGQAPGTEAFF
>TRBD1|TRBV7-3|few|TRBJ2-1
TGTGCCAGCAGCTTAATCTCTGGCAGGGGGCGCATCAATGAGCAGTTCTTC
CASSLISGRGRINEQFF
>TRBD1|TRBV7-2|few|TRBJ2-7
TGTGCCAGCAGCCCTCGAGACAGGGGTGGCGAGCAGTACTTC
CASSPRDRGGEQYF
>TRBD1|TRBV2|-|TRBJ2-1
TGTGCCAGCAGCAGACAGGGACACAATGAGCAGTTCTTC
CASSRQGHNEQFF
>TRBD1|TRBV19|-|TRBJ1-4
TGTGCCAGTAGTCGACCCGGACAGGGGTATAATGAAAAACTGTTTTTT
CASSRPGQGYNEKLFF
>-|TRBV9|-|TRBJ2-7
TGTGCCAGCAGCGCCGTACAGGGAATGGAGCAGTACTTC
CASSAVQGMEQYF
>-|TRBV5-8|-|TRBJ1-1
TGTGCCAGCAGCCCAGGGTTGCGGAACACTGAAGCTTTCTTT
CASSPGLRNTEAFF
>-|TRBV19|-|TRBJ1-1
TGTGCCAGTAGTACTCCCGCGAGGGCTTTCTTT
CASSTPARAFF
>TRBD2|TRBV6-4|-|TRBJ2-1
TGTGCCAGCAGTGCAAATTTGGGGGGGGGTGAGCAGTTCTTC
CASSANLGGGEQFF
>-|TRBV7-2|-|TRBJ2-6
TGTGCCAGCAGCTTAGATACAGGGCTCTCTGGGGCCAACGTCCTGACTTTC
CASSLDTGLSGANVLTF
>-|TRBV4-3|many|TRBJ1-5
TGCGCCAGCAGCCAAGATAGCGTGGGCCCCGGAGGCAATCAGCCCCAGCATTTT
CASSQDSVGPGGNQPQHF
>-|TRBV20-1|-|TRBJ2-7
TGCAGTGCTAGTTCGGATTTCTGGGGGCGGACTCAGTACTTC
CSASSDFWGRTQYF
>-|TRBV30|-|TRBJ1-3
TGTGCCTGGAGTTTGGGGCTCTCTGGAAACACCATATATTTT
CAWSLGLSGNTIYF
>-|TRBV3-1/TRBV3-2|-|TRBJ2-3
TGTGCCAGCAGCCAAGCCCTAGTTCCAGATACGCAGTATTTT
CASSQALVPDTQYF
>-|TRBV6-1|-|TRBJ2-2
TGTGCCAGCAGTGAACTGCCGGTGAACACCGGGGAGCTGTTTTTT
CASSELPVNTGELFF
>-|TRBV3-1/TRBV3-2|-|TRBJ2-5
TGTGCCAGCAGCCAAGATTGGCAGGGTACCGAGACCCAGTACTTC
CASSQDWQGTETQYF
>TRBD1|TRBV5-1|-|TRBJ1-5
TGCGCCAGCAGCATGGGGGATAGAACAGGGGGTCAGCCCCAGCATTTT
CASSMGDRTGGQPQHF
>-|TRBV5-4|-|TRBJ2-3
TGTGCCAGCAAGCGGGACACCGGCACAGATACGCAGTATTTT
CASKRDTGTDTQYF